This T cell receptor (beta chain) was obtained from a study of radiation and T cells in renal cell carcinoma. Findings of the study overall: In blood, top tumor clones expanded by 2 weeks, shrinking by 4.

Documented time point: blood 4 weeks post-SBRT, at nephrectomy. Treatment in this sample: 15 Gy SBRT to primary tumor, nephrectomy 4 weeks later. The CDR3 is made up of 17 amino acids. V shed 2 bases and J shed 3 bases, with 16 bases lying between them. Per the germline V gene, CDR1 is LGHNA and CDR2 is YNFKEQ. This table comes from immunoSEQ multiplex PCR, and its TCRdb copy is limited to in-frame clones, with some not included. In the table there are around 99,000 clones, roughly 84% of which are singletons. To note about this clone: Its antigen is unknown.

The receptor comes from a man aged 55 to 70 with renal cell carcinoma. This chain connects TRBV4-2 to TRBJ2-2; TRBD2 is a possible D gene (6 bases). Here the sequenced sample was blood, taken from a patient whose treatment included radiotherapy and nephrectomy. The CDR3 protein is CASSQLPFGSDTGELFF. Written as DNA, the CDR3 is TGTGCCAGCAGCCAACTTCCCTTCGGGAGTGACACCGGGGAGCTGTTTTTT.